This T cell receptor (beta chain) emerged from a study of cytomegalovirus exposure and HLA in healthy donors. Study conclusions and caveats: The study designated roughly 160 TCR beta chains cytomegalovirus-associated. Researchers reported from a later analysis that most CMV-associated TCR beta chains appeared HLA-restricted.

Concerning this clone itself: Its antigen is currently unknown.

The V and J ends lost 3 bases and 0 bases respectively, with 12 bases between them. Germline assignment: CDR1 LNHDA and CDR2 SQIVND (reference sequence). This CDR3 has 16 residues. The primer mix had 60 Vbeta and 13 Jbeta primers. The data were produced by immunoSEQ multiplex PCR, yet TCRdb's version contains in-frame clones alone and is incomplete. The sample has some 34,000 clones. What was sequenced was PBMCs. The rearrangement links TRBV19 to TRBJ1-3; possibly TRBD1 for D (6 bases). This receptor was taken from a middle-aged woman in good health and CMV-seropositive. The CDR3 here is CASSIPQGTSGNTIYF. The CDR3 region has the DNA TGTGCCAGTAGTATCCCCCAGGGGACCTCTGGAAACACCATATATTTT.